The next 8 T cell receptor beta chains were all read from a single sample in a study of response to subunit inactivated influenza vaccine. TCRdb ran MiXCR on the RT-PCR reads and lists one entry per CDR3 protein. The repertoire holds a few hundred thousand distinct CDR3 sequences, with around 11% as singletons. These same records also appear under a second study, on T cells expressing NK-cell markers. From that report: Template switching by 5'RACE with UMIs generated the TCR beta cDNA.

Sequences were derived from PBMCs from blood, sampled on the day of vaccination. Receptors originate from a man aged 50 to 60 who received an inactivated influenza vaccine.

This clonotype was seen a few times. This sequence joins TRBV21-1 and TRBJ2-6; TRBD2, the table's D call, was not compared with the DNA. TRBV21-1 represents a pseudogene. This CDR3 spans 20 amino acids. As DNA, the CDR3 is TGTGCCAGCAGCAAAGGAGGGACTAGCGGGAGGGCCACTGGGGCCAACGTCCTGACTTTC. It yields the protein CASSKGGTSGRATGANVLTF.

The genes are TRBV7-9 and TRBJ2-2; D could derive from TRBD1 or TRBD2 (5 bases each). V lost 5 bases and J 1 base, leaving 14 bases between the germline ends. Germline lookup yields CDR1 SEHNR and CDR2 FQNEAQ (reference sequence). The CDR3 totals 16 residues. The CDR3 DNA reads TGTGCCAGCAGCACGGACTGGGGCGGGAACACCGGGGAGCTGTTTTTT. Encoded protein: CASSTDWGGNTGELFF.

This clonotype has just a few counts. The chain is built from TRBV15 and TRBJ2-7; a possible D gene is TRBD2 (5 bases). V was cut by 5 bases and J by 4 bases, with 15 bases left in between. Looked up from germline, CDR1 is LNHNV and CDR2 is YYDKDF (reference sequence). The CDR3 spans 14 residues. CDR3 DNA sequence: TGTGCCACCAGCTACGAGCGGCTAGAGTACGAGCAGTACTTC. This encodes CATSYERLEYEQYF.

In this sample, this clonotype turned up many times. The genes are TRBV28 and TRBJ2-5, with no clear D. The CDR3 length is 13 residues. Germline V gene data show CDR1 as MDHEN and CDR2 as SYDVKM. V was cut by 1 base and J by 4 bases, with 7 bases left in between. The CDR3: CASSLSVGETQYF. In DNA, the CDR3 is TGTGCCAGCAGTTTATCTGTAGGAGAGACCCAGTACTTC.

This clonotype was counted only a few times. The CDR3 loop is CSARDFRQGFYNEQFF. The CDR3, as DNA: TGCAGTGCTAGAGACTTTCGACAGGGGTTTTACAATGAGCAGTTCTTC. The rearrangement joins TRBV20-1 to TRBJ2-1; 8 nucleotides agree with TRBD1. There are 16 residues in the CDR3. V shed 0 bases, J shed 4 bases, and the junction held 8 bases outside the gene matches. Germline CDR1 DFQATT, CDR2 SNEGSKA (reference sequence).

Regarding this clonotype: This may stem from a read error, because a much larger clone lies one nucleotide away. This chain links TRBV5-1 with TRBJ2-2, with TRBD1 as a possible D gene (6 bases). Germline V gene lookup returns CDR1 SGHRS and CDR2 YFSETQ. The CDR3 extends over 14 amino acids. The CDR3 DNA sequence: TGCGCCAGCAGCTTGGATACAGGGCCTGGGGAGCTGTCTTTT. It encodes CASSLDTGPGELSF.

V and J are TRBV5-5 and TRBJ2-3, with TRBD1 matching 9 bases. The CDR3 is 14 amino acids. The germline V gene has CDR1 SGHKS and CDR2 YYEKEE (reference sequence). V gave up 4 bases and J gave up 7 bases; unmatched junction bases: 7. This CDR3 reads CASSPGQGRNTQYF. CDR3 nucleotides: TGTGCCAGCAGCCCGGGACAGGGAAGGAATACGCAGTATTTT.

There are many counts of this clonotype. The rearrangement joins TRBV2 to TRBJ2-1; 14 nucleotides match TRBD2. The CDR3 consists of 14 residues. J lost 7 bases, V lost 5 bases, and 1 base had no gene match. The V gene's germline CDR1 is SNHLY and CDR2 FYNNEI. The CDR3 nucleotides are TGTGCCAGCAGTCGGACTAGCGGGAGGAATGAGCAGTTCTTC. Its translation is CASSRTSGRNEQFF.